The 22 T cell receptor beta chains listed next were all sequenced from one sample in a study of cytomegalovirus exposure and HLA in healthy donors. Both 60 Vbeta primers and 13 Jbeta primers went into the PCR. Clones were sequenced by immunoSEQ multiplex PCR, and TCRdb holds only the in-frame ones, with some missing. This sample has approximately 120,000 clones, with around 77% found just once. Sequences were obtained from PBMCs. Receptors originate from a man aged 45 to 65 in good health and CMV-seronegative.

This chain joins TRBV2 and TRBJ1-1; D unresolved. The length of the CDR3 is 11 residues. Trimming left V 8 bases short and J 6 bases short, with 10 bases between. Germline CDR1 SNHLY, CDR2 FYNNEI. The CDR3 loop reads CASEGGAEAFF. The CDR3 region has the DNA TGTGCCAGCGAGGGTGGGGCTGAAGCTTTCTTT.

The chain links TRBV28 to TRBJ2-7; TRBD2 agrees at 12 bases. Germline lookup yields CDR1 MDHEN and CDR2 SYDVKM. After removal of 2 bases from V and 8 bases from J, the junction contained 16 bases not matched to a gene. The CDR3 loop spans 18 amino acids. The CDR3 sequence is CASSLKTRTSGVRTQQYF. CDR3 sequence (DNA): TGTGCCAGCAGTTTAAAGACTCGGACTAGCGGGGTCCGTACACAGCAGTACTTC.

The chain joins TRBV4-2 to TRBJ2-5; maybe TRBD2 (5 bases). CDR1 is LGHNA and CDR2 is YNFKEQ in the germline V gene. CDR3 length equals 15 residues. V was cut by 4 bases and J by 5 bases, with 17 bases left in between. The CDR3 bases are TGTGCCAGCAGCCCCCAGACCGGAGGATCGGAGACCCAGTACTTC. This translates into CASSPQTGGSETQYF.

As regards this clone: Other DNA sequences in this sample translate to the same CDR3. This rearrangement joins TRBV5-1 to TRBJ1-1; no firm D call. Trimming removed 4 bases at V and 0 bases at J, with 10 bases between. CDR3 length: 14 residues. CDR1 is SGHRS and CDR2 is YFSETQ in the germline V gene. As DNA, the CDR3 is TGCGCCAGCAGCCTCTCGGGTATGAACACTGAAGCTTTCTTT. Its protein product is CASSLSGMNTEAFF.

This clone turned up a few times. The J gene is TRBJ2-2, the V gene TRBV4-2; 11 bases map to TRBD2. The CDR3 sequence is 16 residues long. Trimming took 0 bases from V and 6 from J; bases not matched to a gene: 3. Germline lookup yields CDR1 LGHNA and CDR2 YNFKEQ. CDR3 loop: CASSQDRGLAAGELFF. The CDR3 region has the DNA TGTGCCAGCAGCCAAGATAGGGGACTAGCGGCCGGGGAGCTGTTTTTT.

This chain uses TRBV29-1 with TRBJ2-5; D possibly corresponds to TRBD1 (5 bases). The CDR3 has 13 residues. V lost 3 bases and J 1 base, leaving 9 bases between the germline ends. Germline V gene sequence: CDR1 SQVTM, CDR2 ANQGSEA. The CDR3 bases are TGCAGCGTTGAGAGTGGGGCCCAAGAGACCCAGTACTTC. This codes for CSVESGAQETQYF.

The V call is TRBV21-1, the J call TRBJ1-1; the D call TRBD1 from the table was never checked on the DNA. TRBV21-1 represents a pseudogene. This CDR3 is built from 15 residues. The CDR3, as DNA: TGTGCCAGCAAGGTAGGGCCAGGGGGCCACACTGAAGCTTTCTTT. As protein: CASKVGPGGHTEAFF.

The chain couples TRBV7-8 to TRBJ2-7; weak D call: TRBD2 (5 bases). V lost 1 base, J lost 1 base, and 11 bases lay in between. The germline gives CDR1 SGHVS, CDR2 FQNEAQ. There are 15 residues in the CDR3. The CDR3 spells CASSLEGRASYEQYF. The CDR3 bases are TGTGCCAGCAGCTTAGAAGGGCGGGCGTCCTACGAGCAGTACTTC.

The chain links TRBV7-2 to TRBJ2-3; 7 bases fit TRBD1. There are 15 residues in the CDR3. The junction had 9 bases not matched to a gene; V was cut back by 6 bases and J by 3 bases. CDR1 and CDR2 from the germline V gene are SGHTA and FQGNSA. CDR3 coding DNA: TGTGCCAGCAGTTCGCAGGGGGTTTCAACAGATACGCAGTATTTT. Its protein product is CASSSQGVSTDTQYF.

The rearrangement links TRBV29-1 to TRBJ2-1; D is ambiguous. The germline CDR1 and CDR2 sequences are SQVTM and ANQGSEA. This CDR3 has 11 residues. Deletions cut 8 bases from V and 4 bases from J, with 9 bases between. Here the CDR3 reads CSSGPYNEQFF. CDR3 nucleotide sequence: TGCAGCTCGGGTCCTTACAATGAGCAGTTCTTC.

V usage is TRBV5-1 and J usage is TRBJ2-1; 9 bases fit TRBD2. The CDR3 has 14 residues. V was clipped by 4 bases and J by 7 bases; unmatched bases: 6. Germline lookup yields CDR1 SGHRS and CDR2 YFSETQ. The CDR3 nucleotides are TGCGCCAGCAGCCGAGGTAGCGGGAGTAATGAGCAGTTCTTC. Protein: CASSRGSGSNEQFF. Full variable domain (rest looked up from reference TRBV5-1 and TRBJ2-1): KAGVTQTPRYLIKTRGQQVTLSCSPISGHRSVSWYQQTPGQGLQFLFEYFSETQRNKGNFPGRFSGRQFSNSRSEMNVSTLELGDSALYLCASSRGSGSNEQFFGPGTRLTVL.

This chain uses TRBV28 with TRBJ2-7, with 9 nucleotides matching TRBD1. Trimming removed 6 bases from V and 5 bases from J; junction bases left unmatched: 14. CDR1 is MDHEN, CDR2 SYDVKM, per germline. The CDR3 sequence is 16 residues long. In DNA form, the CDR3 reads TGTGCCAGCAGCCCGACTACAGGGGGCGGAATCAACGAGCAGTACTTC. Encoded protein: CASSPTTGGGINEQYF.

This chain connects TRBV5-6 to TRBJ2-7, with 8 bases fitting TRBD1. J lost 3 bases, V lost 1 base, and 9 bases had no gene match. The CDR3 spans 16 residues. Germline values: CDR1 SGHDT, CDR2 YYEEEE. Here the CDR3 reads CASSLRLQGVGYEQYF. CDR3 DNA sequence: TGTGCCAGCAGCTTGCGGCTACAGGGGGTCGGCTACGAGCAGTACTTC.

The rearrangement links TRBV18 to TRBJ2-2; tentative D call: TRBD1 (6 bases). Germline V gene sequence: CDR1 KGHSH, CDR2 LQKENI. The V and J ends lost 5 bases and 10 bases respectively, with 20 bases between them. The CDR3 length is 15 residues. CDR3 loop: CASSLQGPNPVELFF. The DNA of the CDR3 is TGTGCCAGCTCATTACAGGGACCAAACCCTGTGGAGCTGTTTTTT.

V gene TRBV6-5 combines with J gene TRBJ2-5, with 8 positions matching TRBD1. The J call may not be correct, given that the DNA end is closer to TRBJ2-7. Per germline, CDR1 MNHEY and CDR2 SVGAGI. CDR3 size: 13 residues. The chain's CDR3 is CASSADRAYEQYF. The DNA of the CDR3 is TGTGCCAGCAGTGCGGACAGGGCCTACGAGCAGTACTTC.

This chain connects TRBV11-3 to TRBJ2-1; 7 nucleotides match TRBD1. Germline assignment: CDR1 SGHNT and CDR2 YENEEA. The junction had 10 bases not matched to a gene; V was cut back by 4 bases and J by 4 bases. The CDR3 contains 16 residues. The chain's CDR3 is CASSYYTGQPYNEQFF. The DNA for the CDR3 is TGTGCCAGCAGCTACTACACGGGACAGCCTTACAATGAGCAGTTCTTC.

The chain employs TRBV4-3 and TRBJ2-5; TRBD2 matches 10 bases. The V and J ends lost 1 base and 4 bases, in that order; junction bases with no gene match: 9. In germline, CDR1 is LGHNA, CDR2 YSLEER. The CDR3 spans 17 residues. The DNA for the CDR3 is TGCGCCAGCAGCCAAGGTCAGCTAGCGGGAGCGGGAGAGACCCAGTACTTC. As protein: CASSQGQLAGAGETQYF.

The CDR3 sequence is CASSSMDIAYEQYF. The CDR3 nucleotides are TGTGCCAGCAGTTCGATGGACATAGCCTACGAGCAGTACTTC. The rearrangement links TRBV6-6 to TRBJ2-7; possible D gene TRBD1, 5 bases. The CDR3 loop spans 14 amino acids. The germline V gene encodes CDR1 MNHNY and CDR2 SVGAGI (reference sequence). V was shortened by 4 bases and J by 2 bases, with 12 bases between the two germline ends.

The chain uses TRBV27 and TRBJ2-7; 10 positions match TRBD2. The CDR3 is made up of 18 amino acids. V shed 0 bases, J shed 3 bases, and the junction held 11 bases outside the gene matches. In germline, CDR1 is MNHEY, CDR2 SMNVEV (reference sequence). CDR3 sequence: CASSLSLLTSGNLYEQYF. The CDR3 nucleotides are TGTGCCAGCAGTTTATCTCTCTTAACTAGCGGGAACCTCTACGAGCAGTACTTC.

This clone was counted a single time. The chain uses TRBV10-3 and TRBJ1-5, with TRBD1 matching over 7 bases. Per the germline V gene, CDR1 is ENHRY and CDR2 is SYGVKD. There are 14 residues in the CDR3. The V segment lost 6 bases and the J segment 4 bases; nucleotides outside the gene matches: 6. The CDR3 bases are TGTGCCATCAGCGACCGGGACAGAAATCAGCCCCAGCATTTT. Translated, it gives CAISDRDRNQPQHF.

V gene TRBV6-6 combines with J gene TRBJ2-5; D is undetermined. Germline V lookup: CDR1 MNHNY, CDR2 SVGAGI (reference sequence). V lost 6 bases to trimming and J lost 7 bases, with 15 bases between them. The CDR3 consists of 13 residues. The CDR3 DNA reads as TGTGCCAGCAGCTTGGGCCACACTGGGACCCAGTACTTC. Translated: CASSLGHTGTQYF.

The chain carries TRBV29-1 and TRBJ1-5; D is unclear. Germline values: CDR1 SQVTM, CDR2 ANQGSEA. The CDR3 covers 13 residues. Trimming removed 5 bases from V and 2 bases from J, with 10 bases in between. In DNA form, the CDR3 reads TGCAGCGTTCGTGACAACGGCAATCAGCCCCAGCATTTT. Translated: CSVRDNGNQPQHF.